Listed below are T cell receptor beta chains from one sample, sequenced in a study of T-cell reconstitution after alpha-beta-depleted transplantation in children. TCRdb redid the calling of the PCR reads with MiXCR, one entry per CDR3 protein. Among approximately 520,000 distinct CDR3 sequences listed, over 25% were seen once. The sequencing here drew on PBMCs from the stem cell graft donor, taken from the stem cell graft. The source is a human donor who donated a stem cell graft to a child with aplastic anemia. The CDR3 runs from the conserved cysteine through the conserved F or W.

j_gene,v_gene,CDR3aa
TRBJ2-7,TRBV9,CASSVEAGRSYEQYF
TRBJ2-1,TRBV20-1,CSARVLNGGRYNEQFF
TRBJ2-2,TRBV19,CASTASDTRGGELFF
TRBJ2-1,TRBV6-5,CASFSDREQFF
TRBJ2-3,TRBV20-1,CSAPKQITDTQYF
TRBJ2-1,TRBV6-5,CASSYSGEYRRDEQFF
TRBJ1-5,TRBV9,CASSASQGGGNQPQHF
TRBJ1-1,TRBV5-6,CASSRTGVMNTEAFF
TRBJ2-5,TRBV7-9,CASSLEGLVQETQYF
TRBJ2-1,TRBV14,CASSLRVTSGRTEQFF
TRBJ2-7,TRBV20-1,CSATGLAGVSGEQYF